A single sample is the source of the 22 T cell receptor beta chains below, sequenced in a study of a mutant IDH1 vaccine in newly diagnosed glioma. Their specific antigens are unknown. Assay: immunoSEQ multiplex PCR; the TCRdb copy retains only in-frame clones and omits some. The sample comprises about 58,000 clones, about 88% of which are singletons, and about 7.7% rests with the top ten. Time point described: week 5, during vaccination. In every dose of vaccine, 300 ug of mutant IDH1 20-mer peptide was given alongside topical imiquimod. The sample consisted of PBMCs, taken from a glioma patient whose treatment included an IDH1 peptide vaccine. These receptors came from a woman between 45 and 65 years old with glioma.

The genes are TRBV19 and TRBJ1-2; a possible D gene is TRBD1 (6 bases). CDR3 size: 13 residues. The germline V gene encodes CDR1 LNHDA and CDR2 SQIVND (reference sequence). Trimming stripped 7 bases from V and 4 bases from J, with 13 bases between. This CDR3 reads CASKVQGIYGYTF. As DNA, the CDR3 is TGTGCCAGTAAGGTCCAGGGGATCTATGGCTACACCTTC.

The rearrangement uses TRBV5-6 and TRBJ2-7, with a weak D call TRBD1 (6 bases). The germline V gene has CDR1 SGHDT and CDR2 YYEEEE. The CDR3 runs 16 residues. V dropped 0 bases and J dropped 7 bases, with 20 bases sitting between them. The CDR3 protein is CASSLDGTSEWGEQYF. CDR3 nucleotide sequence: TGTGCCAGCAGCTTGGATGGGACATCGGAATGGGGGGAGCAGTACTTC.

This chain links TRBV6-4 with TRBJ2-1; no clear D gene. The germline V gene encodes CDR1 MRHNA and CDR2 SNTAGT. The germline V and J ends were trimmed by 0 bases and 12 bases, with 15 bases remaining between them. The CDR3 contains 14 residues. The CDR3 DNA follows: TGTGCCAGCAGTGACTCTTACCTAGACGGAGCGCAGTTCTTC. This sequence encodes CASSDSYLDGAQFF.

This CDR3 reads CASSHGLSYEQYF. Written as DNA, the CDR3 is TGTGCCAGCAGCCACGGTCTCTCCTACGAGCAGTACTTC. The chain recombines TRBV14 with TRBJ2-7; D remains ambiguous. The CDR3 covers 13 residues. V shed 3 bases and J shed 0 bases, with 6 bases lying between them. Germline CDR1 and CDR2: SGHDN and FVKESK.

This chain uses TRBV27 with TRBJ2-2; D remains ambiguous. The CDR3 length is 13 residues. The V gene's germline CDR1 is MNHEY and CDR2 SMNVEV (reference sequence). V gave up 5 bases and J gave up 2 bases, with 6 bases separating them. The CDR3 DNA sequence: TGTGCCAGCAGTCCGCAAAACACCGGGGAGCTGTTTTTT. This sequence encodes CASSPQNTGELFF.

The J gene is TRBJ1-6, the V gene TRBV11-2; D is unresolved. V was clipped by 3 bases and J by 14 bases, with 14 bases between them. CDR3 size: 13 residues. Germline loops: CDR1 SGHAT, CDR2 FQNNGV. The CDR3, as DNA: TGTGCCAGCAGCTTTTTGGCCGGCACGGCCCTCCACTTT. Its protein is CASSFLAGTALHF.

The chain combines TRBV7-6 with TRBJ1-2; 7 nucleotides agree with TRBD1. CDR1 SGHVS and CDR2 FNYEAQ come from the germline V gene. This CDR3 is 13 amino acids long. V gave up 5 bases and J gave up 8 bases; unmatched junction bases: 8. The CDR3 reads CASSPDRVGGYTF. The CDR3 coding sequence is TGTGCCAGCAGCCCCGACAGGGTCGGAGGCTACACCTTC.

The rearrangement links TRBV5-8 to TRBJ2-3; D gene uncertain. Germline lookup yields CDR1 SGHTS and CDR2 YDEGEE. Trimming left V 4 bases short and J 0 bases short, with 15 bases between. This CDR3 is 16 amino acids long. CDR3 coding DNA: TGTGCCAGCAGCCTGGCCGGCCAGATAAGCACAGATACGCAGTATTTT. Translation gives CASSLAGQISTDTQYF. Full variable domain (remainder filled in from reference TRBV5-8 and TRBJ2-3): EAGVTQSPTHLIKTRGQQATLRCSPISGHTSVYWYQQALGLGLQFLLWYDEGEERNRGNFPPRFSGRQFPNYSSELNVNALELEDSALYLCASSLAGQISTDTQYFGPGTRLTVL.

The chain joins TRBV5-1 to TRBJ2-1; 8 bases line up with TRBD1. V gave up 0 bases and J gave up 8 bases; unmatched junction bases: 10. Germline CDR1 is SGHRS and CDR2 is YFSETQ. This CDR3 region has 16 residues. CDR3 region: CASSLDSAGGAYEQFF. CDR3 DNA sequence: TGCGCCAGCAGCTTGGATTCGGCAGGGGGCGCATATGAGCAGTTCTTC.

This clone appeared a few times. The J gene is TRBJ1-1, the V gene TRBV29-1; TRBD1 agrees at 8 bases. CDR3 length: 15 residues. In germline, CDR1 is SQVTM, CDR2 ANQGSEA. Trimming at V came to 1 base and at J to 4 bases, leaving 8 bases not matched to a gene. The chain's CDR3 is CSVEVPGTGLTEAFF. CDR3 DNA sequence: TGCAGCGTTGAAGTCCCCGGGACAGGTCTCACTGAAGCTTTCTTT.

On this clone itself: This sample includes further DNA sequences coding for the same CDR3. The genes are TRBV28 and TRBJ1-5; no reliable D call. The germline V gene encodes CDR1 MDHEN and CDR2 SYDVKM. Deletions cut 6 bases from V and 1 base from J, with 4 bases between. CDR3 length: 12 residues. CDR3 in DNA: TGTGCCAGCAGACAGAGCAATCAGCCCCAGCATTTT. This gives the protein CASRQSNQPQHF.

CDR3 sequence (DNA): TGTGCCAGCAGCTTAGCGGGCTCGCAGCAGCCCCAGCATTTT. Translation: CASSLAGSQQPQHF. This chain joins TRBV7-9 and TRBJ1-5; D gene ambiguous. Trimming pared 0 bases from V and 7 bases from J, leaving 10 bases between. From germline, CDR1 is SEHNR and CDR2 FQNEAQ (reference sequence). The CDR3 has 14 amino acids.

This rearrangement joins TRBV5-6 to TRBJ1-1, with D perhaps matching TRBD1 (6 bases). This CDR3 contains 16 residues. Germline CDR1 SGHDT, CDR2 YYEEEE. The germline V and J ends were trimmed by 7 bases and 2 bases, with 21 bases remaining between them. For the CDR3, the DNA is TGTGCCAGCTACCTACAGAGGGGGGGGATAAACACTGAAGCTTTCTTT. As protein: CASYLQRGGINTEAFF.

The CDR3 is CATQRGQYYEQYF. Here the CDR3 DNA reads TGTGCCACCCAGCGGGGCCAGTACTACGAGCAGTACTTC. The rearrangement uses TRBV6-5 and TRBJ2-5; 7 bases line up with TRBD2. The J call is doubtful: the DNA matches TRBJ2-7 better. Germline CDR1 is MNHEY and CDR2 is SVGAGI. This CDR3 spans 13 amino acids.

The genes are TRBV5-1 and TRBJ1-1; D ambiguous. The V gene lost 4 bases and the J gene lost 1 base, with 17 bases spanning the gap. Germline CDR1 is SGHRS and CDR2 is YFSETQ. The CDR3 is 16 residues long. This CDR3 is CASSPGRLGRNTEAFF. The CDR3 DNA is TGCGCCAGCAGCCCGGGCCGACTAGGGAGGAACACTGAAGCTTTCTTT.

The CDR3 coding sequence is TGTGCCAGTAGTAGGAAAGTCAGAGGAATGAACACTGAAGCTTTCTTT. It yields the protein CASSRKVRGMNTEAFF. The rearrangement joins TRBV19 to TRBJ1-1, with D unclear. The CDR3 contains 16 residues. Germline loops: CDR1 LNHDA, CDR2 SQIVND (reference sequence). The ends were cut back, 4 bases at V and 0 bases at J, with 15 bases in the middle. The whole variable domain, filled in from reference TRBV19 and TRBJ1-1, reads DGGITQSPKYLFRKEGQNVTLSCEQNLNHDAMYWYRQDPGQGLRLIYYSQIVNDFQKGDIAEGYSVSREKKESFPLTVTSAQKNPTAFYLCASSRKVRGMNTEAFFGQGTRLTVV.

The CDR3 DNA reads as TGCGCCAGCAGCTTGGCCGCTGACCAAGCTAACTATGGCTACACCTTC. Its translation is CASSLAADQANYGYTF. The rearrangement links TRBV5-1 to TRBJ1-2; D unresolved. Germline V gene lookup returns CDR1 SGHRS and CDR2 YFSETQ. Deletions cut 0 bases from V and 0 bases from J, with 12 bases between. CDR3 length: 16 residues.

This clone was seen once. The chain has TRBV5-4 and TRBJ2-7; TRBD2 might be the D (6 bases). The ends were cut back, 4 bases at V and 4 bases at J, with 18 bases in the middle. This CDR3 comprises 15 residues. Germline V gives CDR1 SGHNT, CDR2 YYREEE (reference sequence). The CDR3 loop is CASSPKGGESYEQYF. The CDR3 DNA follows: TGTGCCAGCAGCCCCAAAGGAGGGGAGAGTTACGAGCAGTACTTC.

The chain employs TRBV5-6 and TRBJ2-5; tentative D call: TRBD2 (6 bases). Trimming pared 4 bases from V and 4 bases from J, leaving 14 bases between. Looked up from germline, CDR1 is SGHDT and CDR2 is YYEEEE. There are 14 residues in the CDR3. CDR3 DNA sequence: TGTGCCAGCAGCGCCTTAGTGGGGGGAGAGACCCAGTACTTC. This encodes CASSALVGGETQYF.

The rearrangement links TRBV7-3 to TRBJ2-6; D tentatively fits TRBD1 or TRBD2 (5 bases each). The length of the CDR3 is 17 residues. Between the trimmed V and J ends, which lost 4 bases and 0 bases, there was a span of 13 bases. The germline V gene encodes CDR1 SGHTA and CDR2 FQGTGA. DNA for the CDR3: TGTGCCAGCAGCTCCCGGGGCGGCAGCTCTGGGGCCAACGTCCTGACTTTC. Translating it yields CASSSRGGSSGANVLTF.

Only a few counts were recorded for this clone. V gene TRBV5-5 combines with J gene TRBJ1-5; 8 bases match TRBD1. Germline loops: CDR1 SGHKS, CDR2 YYEKEE (reference sequence). With 2 bases clipped from V and 5 bases from J, the junction kept 3 bases outside the gene matches. CDR3 length: 14 residues. CDR3 sequence reads: CASSFQGADQPQHF. DNA for the CDR3: TGTGCCAGCAGCTTTCAGGGGGCTGATCAGCCCCAGCATTTT. The full variable domain, in which reference TRBV5-5 and TRBJ1-5 provide the parts outside the CDR3, is DAGVTQSPTHLIKTRGQQVTLRCSPISGHKSVSWYQQVLGQGPQFIFQYYEKEERGRGNFPDRFSARQFPNYSSELNVNALLLGDSALYLCASSFQGADQPQHFGDGTRLSIL.

Only one count was recorded for this clone. V gene TRBV4-1 combines with J gene TRBJ1-2; 9 bases align to TRBD1. Germline CDR1 is MGHRA and CDR2 is YSYEKL. Trimming at V came to 1 base and at J to 1 base, leaving 4 bases not matched to a gene. CDR3 length: 16 residues. CDR3 sequence reads: CASSQVGTGHNYGYTF. The CDR3 DNA reads TGCGCCAGCAGCCAAGTAGGGACAGGGCATAACTATGGCTACACCTTC.